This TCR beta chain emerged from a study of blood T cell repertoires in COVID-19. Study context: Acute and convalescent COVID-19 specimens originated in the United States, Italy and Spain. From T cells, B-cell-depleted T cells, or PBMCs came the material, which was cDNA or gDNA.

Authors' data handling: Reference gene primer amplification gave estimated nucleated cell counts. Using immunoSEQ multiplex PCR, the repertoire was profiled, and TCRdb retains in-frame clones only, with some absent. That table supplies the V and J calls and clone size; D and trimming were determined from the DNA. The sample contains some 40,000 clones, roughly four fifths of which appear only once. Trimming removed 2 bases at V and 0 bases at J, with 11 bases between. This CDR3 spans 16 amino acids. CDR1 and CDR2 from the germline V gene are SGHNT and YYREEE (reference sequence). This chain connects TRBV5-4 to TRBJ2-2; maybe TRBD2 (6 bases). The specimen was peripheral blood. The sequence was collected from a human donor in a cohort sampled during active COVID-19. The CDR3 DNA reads TGTGCCAGCAGCTTTGGCGCTAGCGCGAACACCGGGGAGCTGTTTTTT. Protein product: CASSFGASANTGELFF.